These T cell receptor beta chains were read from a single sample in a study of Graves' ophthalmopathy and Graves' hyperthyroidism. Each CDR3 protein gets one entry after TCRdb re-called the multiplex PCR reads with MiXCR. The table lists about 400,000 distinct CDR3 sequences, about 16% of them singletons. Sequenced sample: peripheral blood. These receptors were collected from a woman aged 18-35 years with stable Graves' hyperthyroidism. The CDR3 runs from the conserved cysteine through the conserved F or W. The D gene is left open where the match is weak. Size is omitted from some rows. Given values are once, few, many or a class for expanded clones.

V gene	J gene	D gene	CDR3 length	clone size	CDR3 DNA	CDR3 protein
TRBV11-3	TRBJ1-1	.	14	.	TGTGCCAGCAGCTTAACTCTGGGTACTACTGAAGCTTTCTTT	CASSLTLGTTEAFF
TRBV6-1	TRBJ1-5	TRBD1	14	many	TGTGCCGGATCGACAGGGCAGCCGGGACAGCCCCAGCATTTT	CAGSTGQPGQPQHF
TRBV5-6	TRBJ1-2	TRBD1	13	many	TGTGCCAGCAGCCTGGACAGGGGGAATGGCTACACCTTC	CASSLDRGNGYTF
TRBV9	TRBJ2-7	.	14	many	TGTGCCAGCAGCGTAGTGGACAGCTCCTACGAGCAGTACTTC	CASSVVDSSYEQYF
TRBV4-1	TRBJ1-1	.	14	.	TGCGCCAGCAGCCGCCTGGGGGTGGGCACTGAAGCTTGCTTT	CASSRLGVGTEACF
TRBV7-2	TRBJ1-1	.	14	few	TGTGCCAGCGAGTATGGCAGTCCGAACACTGAAGCTTTCTTT	CASEYGSPNTEAFF
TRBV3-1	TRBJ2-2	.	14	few	TGTGCCAGCAGCCAAACGGGACAACCGGGGGAGCTGTTTTTT	CASSQTGQPGELFF
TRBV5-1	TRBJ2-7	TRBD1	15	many	TGCGCCAGCAGCCGAACAGGGGGCGCGCTCTACGAGCAGTACTTC	CASSRTGGALYEQYF
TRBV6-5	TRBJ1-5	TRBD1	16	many	TGTGCCAGCAGTCCCTCGGGACAGGGGTTCAATCAGCCCCAGCATTTT	CASSPSGQGFNQPQHF
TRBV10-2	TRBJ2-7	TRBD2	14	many	TGCGCCAGCAGAACTAGCGGGGTCTCCTACGAGCAGTACTTC	CASRTSGVSYEQYF
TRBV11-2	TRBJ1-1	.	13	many	TGTGCCAGCAGCTTTGTTGGGAGTACTGAAGCTTTCTTT	CASSFVGSTEAFF
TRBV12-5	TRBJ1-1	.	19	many	TGTGCTAGTGGTCTGCGGCCAGGGGAGGTTGCATCCCGACCCACTGAAGCTTTCTTT	CASGLRPGEVASRPTEAFF
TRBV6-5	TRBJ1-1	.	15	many	TGTGCCAGCAGTTCACCCCGGCAGGAGAACACTGAAGCTTTCTTT	CASSSPRQENTEAFF
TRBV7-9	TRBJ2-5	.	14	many	TGTGCCAGCAGCTTAGGGTTCCCCCAAGAGACCCAGTACTTC	CASSLGFPQETQYF
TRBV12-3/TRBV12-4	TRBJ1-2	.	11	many	TGTGCCAGCAGTTTGTTCTATGGCTACACCTTC	CASSLFYGYTF
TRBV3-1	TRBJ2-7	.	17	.	TGTGCCAGCAGCCAAGATGGGCACAGGCGTACAAATTACGAGCAGTACTTC	CASSQDGHRRTNYEQYF
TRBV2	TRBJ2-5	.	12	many	TGTGCCAGCACAGACATACAAGAGACCCAGTACTTC	CASTDIQETQYF
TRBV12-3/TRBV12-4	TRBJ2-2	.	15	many	TGTGCCAGCAGTCGGGGGATGCTAAACACCGGGGAGCTGTTTTTT	CASSRGMLNTGELFF
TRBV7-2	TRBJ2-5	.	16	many	TGTGCCAGCAGCTTAATCGGCGGTGTCCCCCAAGAGACCCAGTACTTC	CASSLIGGVPQETQYF
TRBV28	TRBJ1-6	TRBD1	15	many	TGTGCCAGCGGTTGGGACAGGTCCTATAATTCACCCCTCCACTTT	CASGWDRSYNSPLHF
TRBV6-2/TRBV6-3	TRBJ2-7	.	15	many	TGTGCCAGCAGTCCCTCGTGGAGGTTTGACTACGAGCAGTACTTC	CASSPSWRFDYEQYF
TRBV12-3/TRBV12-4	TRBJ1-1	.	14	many	TGTGCCAGCAGACTTCGGTCGGGGTTCACTGAAGCTTTCTTT	CASRLRSGFTEAFF
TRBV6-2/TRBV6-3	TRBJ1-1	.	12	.	TGTGCCAGCAGTGACCACGGCGCTGAAGCTTTCTTT	CASSDHGAEAFF
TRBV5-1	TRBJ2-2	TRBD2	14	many	TGCGCCAGTCGGCGACGGGGGGACACCGGGGAGCTGTTTTTT	CASRRRGDTGELFF
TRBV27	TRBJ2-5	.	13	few	TGTGGTACGTCTCGGACCTGGGGAGAGACCCAGTACTTC	CGTSRTWGETQYF
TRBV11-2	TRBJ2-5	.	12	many	TGTGCCAGCAGCTTAGAGCAAGAGACCCGGTACTTC	CASSLEQETRYF